This T cell receptor beta chain came from a study of blood T cell repertoires in COVID-19. About the study: PBMCs, B-cell-depleted T cells, or T cells were the source of the cDNA or gDNA that made up the material.

The CDR3 is 12 amino acids. Germline assignment: CDR1 LGHDT and CDR2 YNNKEL (reference sequence). V lost 1 base to trimming and J lost 4 bases, with 5 bases between them. The count of this clone is one. Assay: immunoSEQ multiplex PCR; the TCRdb copy retains only in-frame clones and omits some. The sample has 320,000 or so clones; more than 85% are singletons. The origin of this receptor is a woman in her twenties or thirties who had recovered from COVID-19. The gene calls are TRBV3-1 (or the pseudogene TRBV3-2) and TRBJ2-7; D remains unclear. The sample was PBMCs or T cells enriched from blood (not recorded which). This chain's CDR3 is CASSQVLYEQYF. DNA of the CDR3: TGTGCCAGCAGCCAAGTTCTGTACGAGCAGTACTTC.